This TCR beta chain derives from a study of blood T cell repertoires in COVID-19. Assay used: immunoSEQ multiplex PCR; TCRdb lists only in-frame clones, some missing. The sample has roughly 250,000 clones; roughly 84% are singletons. Sequencing used peripheral blood. This sequence was found in a woman between 40 and 50 years old who had recovered from COVID-19.

The CDR3 bases are TGTGCCAGCAGTTCCCGCGATGGGGGACAGGCCTATAGCAATCAGCCCCAGCATTTT. Its protein is CASSSRDGGQAYSNQPQHF. The chain employs TRBV28 and TRBJ1-5; 8 nucleotides align to TRBD1. After removal of 4 bases from V and 0 bases from J, the junction contained 14 bases not matched to a gene. The CDR3 has 19 residues. CDR1 and CDR2 from the germline V gene are MDHEN and SYDVKM.